This TCR beta chain was found in a study of vaccination effects on CD4 cells after COVID-19. With regard to this clone: Its antigen is currently unknown.

CDR3 length equals 13 residues. With 1 base removed from V and 5 bases from J, the gap between germline ends came to 8 bases. Germline V CDR1 and CDR2: LGHDT, YNNKEL (reference sequence). Before any sequencing was done, the ViraFEST assay used viral peptide pools to expand antigen-specific CD4+ T cells. Cultured cells yielded isolated CD4+ T cells after around 9 days. Each participant received a vaccine that was either BNT162b2 or mRNA-1273, given as two doses. Half-medium replacement with IL-2 medium occurred on days 3 and 7. General study points: Marked clonal contraction of infection- and vaccine-induced clones was seen late after vaccination.

Sequencing used immunoSEQ multiplex PCR; TCRdb keeps in-frame clones, though not all of them. The table lists 30,000 to 45,000 clones, roughly 79% of them singletons, with 1.5% to 2.5% in the top ten. V usage is TRBV3-1 (or the pseudogene TRBV3-2) and J usage is TRBJ1-2; D is unclear. The clonotype originates from a human donor who received a COVID-19 vaccine. Some clones in this sample may be carry-over from other donors' samples. The source material was CD4+ T cells from PBMCs cultured with HCoV-NL63 spike peptides, sampled after COVID-19 vaccination. CDR3 amino acids: CASSQGRDYGYTF. The CDR3 coding sequence is TGTGCCAGCAGCCAAGGAAGGGATTATGGCTACACCTTC.